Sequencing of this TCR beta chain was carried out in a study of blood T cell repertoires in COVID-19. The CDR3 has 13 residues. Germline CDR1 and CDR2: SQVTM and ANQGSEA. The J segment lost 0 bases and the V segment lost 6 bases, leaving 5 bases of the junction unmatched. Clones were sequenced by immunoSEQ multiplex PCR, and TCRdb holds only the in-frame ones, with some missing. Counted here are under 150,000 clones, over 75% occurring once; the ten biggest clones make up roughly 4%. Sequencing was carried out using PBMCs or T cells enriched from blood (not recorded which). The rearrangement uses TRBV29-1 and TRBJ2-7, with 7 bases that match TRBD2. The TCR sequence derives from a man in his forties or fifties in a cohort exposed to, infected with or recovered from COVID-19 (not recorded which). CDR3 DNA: TGCAGCGTGATGGGGGGGAGCTCCTACGAGCAGTACTTC. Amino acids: CSVMGGSSYEQYF.